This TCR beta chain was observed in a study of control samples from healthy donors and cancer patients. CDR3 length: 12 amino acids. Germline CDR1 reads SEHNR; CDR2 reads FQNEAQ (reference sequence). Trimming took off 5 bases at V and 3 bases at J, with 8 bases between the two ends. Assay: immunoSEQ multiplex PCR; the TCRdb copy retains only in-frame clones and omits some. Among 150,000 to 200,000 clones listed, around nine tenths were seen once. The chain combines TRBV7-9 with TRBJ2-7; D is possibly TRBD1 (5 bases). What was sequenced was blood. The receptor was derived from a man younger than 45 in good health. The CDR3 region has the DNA TGTGCCAGCAGCCCAGGGAACTACGAGCAGTACTTC. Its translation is CASSPGNYEQYF.